This T cell receptor beta chain is drawn from a study of blood T cell repertoires in COVID-19. Study context: The cDNA or gDNA used as material had been derived from T cells, B-cell-depleted T cells, or PBMCs.

Using immunoSEQ multiplex PCR, the repertoire was profiled, and TCRdb retains in-frame clones only, with some absent. In the table there are around 200,000 clones, under 90% of which are singletons. Germline CDR1 and CDR2: SNHLY and FYNNEI. The CDR3 is made up of 12 amino acids. V lost 7 bases and J 4 bases, leaving 8 bases between the germline ends. The sequenced material came from peripheral blood. The receptor was derived from a woman aged 70-85 years with COVID-19, enrolled during active disease. The rearrangement joins TRBV2 to TRBJ1-5; D ambiguous. In nucleotides, the CDR3 is TGTGCCAGCATTCCAGGAAATCAGCCCCAGCATTTT. Translation gives CASIPGNQPQHF.